The T cell receptor (beta chain) described here comes from a study of blood T cell repertoires in COVID-19. Study-wide context: The United States, Italy and Spain were the sources of the acute and convalescent COVID-19 samples. Sources were T cells, B-cell-depleted T cells, or PBMCs; the material itself was cDNA or gDNA.

The CDR3 is made up of 15 amino acids. The J segment lost 4 bases and the V segment lost 5 bases, leaving 11 bases of the junction unmatched. Germline CDR1 SGHKS, CDR2 YYEKEE (reference sequence). Per the study methods: Amplified reference gene primers provided the basis for estimating nucleated cell counts. Method: immunoSEQ multiplex PCR; TCRdb's copy keeps in-frame clones and lacks some. V and J calls and clone size are as listed in that table; D and trimming were resolved from the DNA. The sample contains approximately 120,000 clones, around 86% of which appear only once. The chain recombines TRBV5-5 with TRBJ1-2, with 7 bases aligning to TRBD1. Material: peripheral blood. This clonotype was obtained from a man between 60 and 75 years old with acute or convalescent COVID-19. CDR3 in DNA: TGTGCCAGCAGTCCCCAGGGGGGAACCTTCTATGGCTACACCTTC. This sequence encodes CASSPQGGTFYGYTF. Full variable domain (remainder filled in from reference TRBV5-5 and TRBJ1-2): DAGVTQSPTHLIKTRGQQVTLRCSPISGHKSVSWYQQVLGQGPQFIFQYYEKEERGRGNFPDRFSARQFPNYSSELNVNALLLGDSALYLCASSPQGGTFYGYTFGSGTRLTVV.